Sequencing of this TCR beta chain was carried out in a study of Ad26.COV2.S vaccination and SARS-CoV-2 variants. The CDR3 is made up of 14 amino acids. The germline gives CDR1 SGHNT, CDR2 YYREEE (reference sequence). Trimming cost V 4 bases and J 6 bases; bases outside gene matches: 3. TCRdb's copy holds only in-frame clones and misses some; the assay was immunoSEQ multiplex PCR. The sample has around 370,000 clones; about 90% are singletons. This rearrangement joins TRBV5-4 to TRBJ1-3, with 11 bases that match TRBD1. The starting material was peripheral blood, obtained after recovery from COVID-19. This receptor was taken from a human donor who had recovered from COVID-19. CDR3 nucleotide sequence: TGTGCCAGCAGCAGGGGACAGGGGGAAAACACCATATATTTT. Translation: CASSRGQGENTIYF.